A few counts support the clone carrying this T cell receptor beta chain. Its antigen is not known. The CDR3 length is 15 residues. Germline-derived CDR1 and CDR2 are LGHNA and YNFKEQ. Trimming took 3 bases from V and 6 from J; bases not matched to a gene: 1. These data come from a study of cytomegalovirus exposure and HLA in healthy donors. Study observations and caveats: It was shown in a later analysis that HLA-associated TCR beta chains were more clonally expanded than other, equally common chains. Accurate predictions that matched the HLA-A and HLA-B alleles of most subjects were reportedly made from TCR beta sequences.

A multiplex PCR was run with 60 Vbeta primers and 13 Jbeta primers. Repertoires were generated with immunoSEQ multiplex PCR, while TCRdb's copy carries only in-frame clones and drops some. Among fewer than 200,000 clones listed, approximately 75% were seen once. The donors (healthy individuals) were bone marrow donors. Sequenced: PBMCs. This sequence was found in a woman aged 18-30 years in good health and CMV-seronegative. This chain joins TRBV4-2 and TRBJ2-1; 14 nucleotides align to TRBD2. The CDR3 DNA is TGTGCCAGCAGCCACGGGACTAGCGGGGGCAATGAGCAGTTCTTC. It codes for CASSHGTSGGNEQFF.